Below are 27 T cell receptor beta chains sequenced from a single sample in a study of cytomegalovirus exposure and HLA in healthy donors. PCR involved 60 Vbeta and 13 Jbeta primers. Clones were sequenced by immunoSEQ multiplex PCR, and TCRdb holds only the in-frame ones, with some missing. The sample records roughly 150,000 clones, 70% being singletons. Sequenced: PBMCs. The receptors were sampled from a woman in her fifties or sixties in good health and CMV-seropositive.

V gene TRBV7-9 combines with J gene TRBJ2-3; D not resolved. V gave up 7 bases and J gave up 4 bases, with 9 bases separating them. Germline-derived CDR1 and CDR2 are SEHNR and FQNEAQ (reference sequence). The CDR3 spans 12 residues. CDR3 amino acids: CASTLRADTQYF. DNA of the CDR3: TGTGCCAGCACCCTAAGAGCAGATACGCAGTATTTT.

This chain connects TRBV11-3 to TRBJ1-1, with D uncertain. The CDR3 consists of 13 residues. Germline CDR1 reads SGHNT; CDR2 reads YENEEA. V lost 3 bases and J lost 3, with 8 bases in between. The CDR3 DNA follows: TGTGCCAGCAGCTTTATCAGCGACACTGAAGCTTTCTTT. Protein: CASSFISDTEAFF. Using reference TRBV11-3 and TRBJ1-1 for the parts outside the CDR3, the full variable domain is EAGVVQSPRYKIIEKKQPVAFWCNPISGHNTLYWYLQNLGQGPELLIRYENEEAVDDSQLPKDRFSAERLKGVDSTLKIQPAELGDSAVYLCASSFISDTEAFFGQGTRLTVV.

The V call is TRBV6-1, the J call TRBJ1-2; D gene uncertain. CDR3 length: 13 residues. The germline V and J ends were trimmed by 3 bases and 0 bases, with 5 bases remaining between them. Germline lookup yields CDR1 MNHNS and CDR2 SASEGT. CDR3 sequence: CASSEQANYGYTF. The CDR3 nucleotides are TGTGCCAGCAGTGAGCAGGCTAACTATGGCTACACCTTC.

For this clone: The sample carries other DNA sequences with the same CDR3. CDR3 DNA: TGTGCCAGCAGTTCCCAGTATGGCTACACCTTC. Translating it yields CASSSQYGYTF. The chain uses TRBV28 and TRBJ1-2; D is unclear. CDR3 length: 11 residues. Germline loops: CDR1 MDHEN, CDR2 SYDVKM. V was pared by 4 bases and J by 5 bases, with 5 bases between.

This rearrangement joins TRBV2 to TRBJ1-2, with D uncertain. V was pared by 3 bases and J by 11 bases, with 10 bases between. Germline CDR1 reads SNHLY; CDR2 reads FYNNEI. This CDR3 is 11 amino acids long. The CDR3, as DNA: TGTGCCAGCAGTGAGCGGAGCCGATACACCTTC. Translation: CASSERSRYTF.

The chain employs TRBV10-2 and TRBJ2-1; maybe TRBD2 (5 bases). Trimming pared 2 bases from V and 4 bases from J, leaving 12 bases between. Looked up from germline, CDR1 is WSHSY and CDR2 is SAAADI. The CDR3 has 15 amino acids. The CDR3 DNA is TGCGCCAGCAGTGAGCCTTGGAGGCCTTACAATGAGCAGTTCTTC. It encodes CASSEPWRPYNEQFF.

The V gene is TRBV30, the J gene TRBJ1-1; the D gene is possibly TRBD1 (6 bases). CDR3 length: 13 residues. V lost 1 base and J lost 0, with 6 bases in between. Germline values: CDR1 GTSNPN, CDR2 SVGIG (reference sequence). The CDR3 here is CAWSGTVNTEAFF. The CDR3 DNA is TGTGCCTGGAGTGGGACAGTGAACACTGAAGCTTTCTTT.

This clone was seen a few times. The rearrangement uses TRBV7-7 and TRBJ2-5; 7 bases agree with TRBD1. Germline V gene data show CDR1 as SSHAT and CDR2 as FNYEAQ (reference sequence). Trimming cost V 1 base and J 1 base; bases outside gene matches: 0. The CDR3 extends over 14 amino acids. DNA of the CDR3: TGTGCCAGCAGCTTAGGGACAGGCCAAGAGACCCAGTACTTC. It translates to CASSLGTGQETQYF.

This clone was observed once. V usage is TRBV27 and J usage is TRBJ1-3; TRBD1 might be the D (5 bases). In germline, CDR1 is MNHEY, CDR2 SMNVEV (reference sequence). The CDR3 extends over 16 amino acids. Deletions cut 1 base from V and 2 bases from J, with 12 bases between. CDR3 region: CASSLYPGLAGNTIYF. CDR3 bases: TGTGCCAGCAGTTTATATCCAGGGCTAGCTGGAAACACCATATATTTT.

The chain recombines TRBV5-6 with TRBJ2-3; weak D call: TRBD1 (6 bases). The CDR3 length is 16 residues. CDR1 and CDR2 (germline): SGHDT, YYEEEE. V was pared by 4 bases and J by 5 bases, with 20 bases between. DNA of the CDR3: TGTGCCAGCAGCATAAGAAAAACAGGGTCGCAAGATACGCAGTATTTT. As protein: CASSIRKTGSQDTQYF.

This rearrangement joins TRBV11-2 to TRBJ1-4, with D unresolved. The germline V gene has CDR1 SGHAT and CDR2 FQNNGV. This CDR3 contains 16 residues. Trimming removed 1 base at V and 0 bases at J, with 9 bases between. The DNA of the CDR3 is TGTGCCAGCAGCTTAGTCGCCGGTTCAACTAATGAAAAACTGTTTTTT. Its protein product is CASSLVAGSTNEKLFF.

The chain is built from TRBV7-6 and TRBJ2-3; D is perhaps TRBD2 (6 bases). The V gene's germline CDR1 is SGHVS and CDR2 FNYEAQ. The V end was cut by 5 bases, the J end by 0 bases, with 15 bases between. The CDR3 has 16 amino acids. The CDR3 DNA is TGTGCCAGCAGCCTTATTAGCGGATCTAGCACAGATACGCAGTATTTT. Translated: CASSLISGSSTDTQYF.

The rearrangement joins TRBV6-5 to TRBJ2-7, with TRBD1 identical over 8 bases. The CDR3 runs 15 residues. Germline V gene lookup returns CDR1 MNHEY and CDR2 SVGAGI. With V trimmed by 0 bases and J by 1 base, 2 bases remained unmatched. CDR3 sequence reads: CASSYSHRGSYEQYF. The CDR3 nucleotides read TGTGCCAGCAGTTACTCCCACAGGGGGTCCTACGAGCAGTACTTC.

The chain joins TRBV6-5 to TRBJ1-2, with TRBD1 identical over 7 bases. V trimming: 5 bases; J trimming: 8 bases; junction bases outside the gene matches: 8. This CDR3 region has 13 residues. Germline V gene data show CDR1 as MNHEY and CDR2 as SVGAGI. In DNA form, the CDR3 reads TGTGCCAGCAGTGAACAGGGGACAAGCGGCTACACCTTC. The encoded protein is CASSEQGTSGYTF.

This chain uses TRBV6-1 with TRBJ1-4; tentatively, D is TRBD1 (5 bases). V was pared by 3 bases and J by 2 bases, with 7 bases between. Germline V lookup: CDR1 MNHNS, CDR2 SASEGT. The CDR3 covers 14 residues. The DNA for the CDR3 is TGTGCCAGCAGTGAGGGGGGGACTAATGAAAAACTGTTTTTT. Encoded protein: CASSEGGTNEKLFF.

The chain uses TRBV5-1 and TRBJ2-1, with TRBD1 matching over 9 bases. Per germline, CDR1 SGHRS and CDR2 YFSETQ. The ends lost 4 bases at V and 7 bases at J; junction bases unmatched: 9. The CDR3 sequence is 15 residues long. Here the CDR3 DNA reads TGCGCCAGCAGCCTAACAGGGGGCGCAGGTAATGAGCAGTTCTTC. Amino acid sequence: CASSLTGGAGNEQFF.

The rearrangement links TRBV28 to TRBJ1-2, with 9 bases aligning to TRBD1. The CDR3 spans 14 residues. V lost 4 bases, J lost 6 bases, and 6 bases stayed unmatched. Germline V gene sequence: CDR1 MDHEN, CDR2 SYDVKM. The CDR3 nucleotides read TGTGCCAGCAGTTCTTACAGGGGGCAAAATGGCTACACCTTC. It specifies CASSSYRGQNGYTF.

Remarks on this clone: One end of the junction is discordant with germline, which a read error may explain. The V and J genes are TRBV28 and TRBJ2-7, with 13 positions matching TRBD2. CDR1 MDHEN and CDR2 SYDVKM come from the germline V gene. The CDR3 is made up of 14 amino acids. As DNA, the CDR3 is TGTGCCAGCAGCCTACTAGCGGGAGGGGGTAATAGGAACTTC. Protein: CASSLLAGGGNRNF.

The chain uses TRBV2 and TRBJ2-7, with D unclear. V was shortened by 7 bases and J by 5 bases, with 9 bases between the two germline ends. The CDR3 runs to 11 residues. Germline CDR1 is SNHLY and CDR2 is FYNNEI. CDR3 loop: CASIRVDEQYF. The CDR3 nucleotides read TGTGCCAGCATTCGGGTAGACGAGCAGTACTTC.

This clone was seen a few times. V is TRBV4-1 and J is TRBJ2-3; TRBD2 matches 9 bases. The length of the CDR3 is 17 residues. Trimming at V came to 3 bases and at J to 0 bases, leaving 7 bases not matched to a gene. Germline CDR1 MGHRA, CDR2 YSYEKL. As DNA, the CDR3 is TGCGCCAGCAGCCATGGGCGACTAGCGGAGAGCACAGATACGCAGTATTTT. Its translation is CASSHGRLAESTDTQYF.

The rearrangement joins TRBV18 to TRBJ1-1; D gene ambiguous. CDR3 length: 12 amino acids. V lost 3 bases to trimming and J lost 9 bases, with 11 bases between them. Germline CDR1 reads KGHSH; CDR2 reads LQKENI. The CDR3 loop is CASSPIRSQAFF. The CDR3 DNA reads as TGTGCCAGCTCACCGATCCGGTCTCAAGCTTTCTTT.

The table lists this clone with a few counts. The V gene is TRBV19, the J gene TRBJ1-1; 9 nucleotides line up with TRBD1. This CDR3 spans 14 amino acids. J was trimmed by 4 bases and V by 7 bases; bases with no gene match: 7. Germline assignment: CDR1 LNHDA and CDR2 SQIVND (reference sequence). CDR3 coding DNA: TGTGCCAGTAATACAGGGGGCGCGAGCACTGAAGCTTTCTTT. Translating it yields CASNTGGASTEAFF.

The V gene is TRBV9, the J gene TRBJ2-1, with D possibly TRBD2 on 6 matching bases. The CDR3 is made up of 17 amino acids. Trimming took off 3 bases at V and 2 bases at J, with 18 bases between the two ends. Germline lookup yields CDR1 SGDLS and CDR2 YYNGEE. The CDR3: CASSGGTGLPPYNEQFF. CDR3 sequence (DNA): TGTGCCAGCAGCGGAGGGACTGGCCTTCCGCCCTACAATGAGCAGTTCTTC.

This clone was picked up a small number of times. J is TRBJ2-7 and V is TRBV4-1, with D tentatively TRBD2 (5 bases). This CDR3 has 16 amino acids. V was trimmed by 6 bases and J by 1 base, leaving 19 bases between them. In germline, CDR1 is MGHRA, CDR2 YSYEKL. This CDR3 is CASSRVGSRVSYEQYF. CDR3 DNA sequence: TGCGCCAGCAGTCGGGTGGGGTCGCGGGTTTCCTACGAGCAGTACTTC.

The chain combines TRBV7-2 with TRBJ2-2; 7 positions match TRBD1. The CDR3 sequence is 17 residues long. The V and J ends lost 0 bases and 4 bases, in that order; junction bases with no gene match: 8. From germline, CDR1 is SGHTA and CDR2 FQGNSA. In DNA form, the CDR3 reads TGTGCCAGCAGCTTAGCCGGGACAGTGGGGCGCACCGGGGAGCTGTTTTTT. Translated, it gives CASSLAGTVGRTGELFF.

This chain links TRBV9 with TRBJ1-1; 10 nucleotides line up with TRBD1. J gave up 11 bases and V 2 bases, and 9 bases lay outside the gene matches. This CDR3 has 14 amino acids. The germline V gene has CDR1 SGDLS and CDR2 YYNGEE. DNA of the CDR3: TGTGCCAGCAGCGTGACACCGGGACAGGGGATGGCTTTCTTT. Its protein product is CASSVTPGQGMAFF. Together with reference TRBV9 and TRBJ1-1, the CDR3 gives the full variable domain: DSGVTQTPKHLITATGQRVTLRCSPRSGDLSVYWYQQSLDQGLQFLIQYYNGEERAKGNILERFSAQQFPDLHSELNLSSLELGDSALYFCASSVTPGQGMAFFGQGTRLTVV.

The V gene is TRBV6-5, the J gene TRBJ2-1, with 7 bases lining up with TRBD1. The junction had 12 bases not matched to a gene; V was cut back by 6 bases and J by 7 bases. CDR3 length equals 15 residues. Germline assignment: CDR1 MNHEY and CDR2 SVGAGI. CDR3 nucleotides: TGTGCCAGCAGCCTCGACAGGGTTGAAGGTAATGAGCAGTTCTTC. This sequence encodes CASSLDRVEGNEQFF.